A selection of T cell receptor beta chains follows, all from one sample in a study of T cells in localized non-small cell lung cancer. The assay was immunoSEQ multiplex PCR, and TCRdb's table has in-frame clones only and misses some. The table lists 55,000 to 75,000 clones, roughly nine tenths of them singletons. The sequenced sample was peripheral blood, obtained before any cancer treatment. Receptors were obtained from a man between 35 and 75 years old with stage I lung adenocarcinoma. Both conserved end residues are part of each CDR3. Fields, in order: V gene, clone size, D gene, J gene, CDR3 DNA, CDR3 protein. The D gene is left open where the match is weak. Clone sizes are given selectively: once, few, many, or a class where the clone is expanded.

V: TRBV7-9
size: .
D: .
J: TRBJ1-2
DNA: TGTGCCAGCAGCGAAGGGGAAGTCTATGGCTACACCTTC
CDR3: CASSEGEVYGYTF

V: TRBV5-1
size: .
D: .
J: TRBJ1-5
DNA: TGCGCCAGCAGCTCTTCCCCGGGTTCCCGGGAGCCCCAGCATTTT
CDR3: CASSSSPGSREPQHF

V: TRBV5-1
size: .
D: .
J: TRBJ2-3
DNA: TGCGCCAGCAGCTTGGGGCAGGGCCCAGATACGCAGTATTTT
CDR3: CASSLGQGPDTQYF

V: TRBV4-3
size: .
D: TRBD1
J: TRBJ1-2
DNA: TGCGCCAGCAGCCAAGATTCTGCAGGGGGCTATGGCTACACCTTC
CDR3: CASSQDSAGGYGYTF

V: TRBV5-1
size: .
D: .
J: TRBJ1-1
DNA: TGCGCCAGCAGCTTCGGAACTGAAGCTTTCTTT
CDR3: CASSFGTEAFF

V: TRBV11-2
size: .
D: .
J: TRBJ2-2
DNA: TGTGCCAGCAGCTTAGGGATCGGGGAGCTGTTTTTT
CDR3: CASSLGIGELFF

V: TRBV10-3
size: once
D: .
J: TRBJ2-1
DNA: TGTGCCATCAGTGAGTCGCCTCCGGTGGGCTCCTACAATGAGCAGTTCTTC
CDR3: CAISESPPVGSYNEQFF

V: TRBV27
size: once
D: .
J: TRBJ1-3
DNA: TGTGCCAGCAGTTCGGACCGATACTCTGGAAACACCATATATTTT
CDR3: CASSSDRYSGNTIYF

V: TRBV5-4
size: .
D: TRBD2
J: TRBJ2-1
DNA: TGTGCCAGCTTTGGTACTAGCGGGAACGGTGAGCAGTTCTTC
CDR3: CASFGTSGNGEQFF

V: TRBV7-2
size: .
D: .
J: TRBJ2-7
DNA: TGTGCCAGCAGCGCCCGCCCCACATCAAGACCTTACGAGCAGTACTTC
CDR3: CASSARPTSRPYEQYF

V: TRBV6-6
size: .
D: .
J: TRBJ2-5
DNA: TGTGCCAGCAGTTACGGGGGCAGATCAAGCCAAGAGACCCAGTACTTC
CDR3: CASSYGGRSSQETQYF

V: TRBV5-6
size: .
D: TRBD2
J: TRBJ2-6
DNA: TGTGCCAGCAGCTTTTTAGGACTAGCGGGAGGGTCTGGGGCCAACGTCCTGACTTTC
CDR3: CASSFLGLAGGSGANVLTF

V: TRBV7-9
size: .
D: .
J: TRBJ2-1
DNA: TGTGCCAGCCTGTGGACTGAGGGGTACAATGAGCAGTTCTTC
CDR3: CASLWTEGYNEQFF

V: TRBV6-1
size: .
D: .
J: TRBJ2-5
DNA: TGTGCCAGCAGTGACGGATTGGAGACCCAGTACTTC
CDR3: CASSDGLETQYF

V: TRBV10-3
size: few
D: .
J: TRBJ1-1
DNA: TGTGCCATCAGTGCCGGAGGGTGGGCCACTGAAGCTTTCTTT
CDR3: CAISAGGWATEAFF

V: TRBV19
size: .
D: .
J: TRBJ1-1
DNA: TGTGCCAGTAGTTTCCGACAGAGCACTGAAGCTTTCTTT
CDR3: CASSFRQSTEAFF